The TCR beta chain described here comes from a study of blood T cell repertoires in COVID-19. Study information: Nucleic acid was either cDNA or gDNA, and it came from T cells, B-cell-depleted T cells, or PBMCs.

Per the authors' pipeline: Estimated nucleated cell counts came from reference gene primer amplification. Assay used: immunoSEQ multiplex PCR; TCRdb lists only in-frame clones, some missing. The V and J calls and clone size come from that table; D and trimming were worked out from the DNA. There are approximately 280,000 clones in the sample; 75% to 90% occur only once, and approximately 4.2% lies in the top ten. Germline loops: CDR1 SNHLY, CDR2 FYNNEI. Trimming took off 3 bases at V and 7 bases at J, with 12 bases between the two ends. The CDR3 is 13 residues long. The clonotype originates from a man in his forties with acute or convalescent COVID-19. The V and J genes are TRBV2 and TRBJ1-2; D possibly corresponds to TRBD1 (5 bases). Specimen: peripheral blood. CDR3 bases: TGTGCCAGCAGTGAGGGCCAGGGCCGTGGCTACACCTTC. Its translation is CASSEGQGRGYTF.